This T cell receptor beta chain was observed in a study of blood T cell repertoires in COVID-19. On the study more broadly: Two consecutive negative NP/OP PCR tests, clearance, or resolved symptoms defined Cohort 3 recovery. Both acute and convalescent COVID-19 samples were obtained from the United States, Italy and Spain.

Which cohort a participant joined came from the clinical history participants gave. Germline values: CDR1 LGHNA, CDR2 YSLEER. This CDR3 has 16 amino acids. V dropped 3 bases and J dropped 0 bases, with 12 bases sitting between them. Per the authors' pipeline: From reference gene primer amplification, estimates of nucleated cell counts were derived. Only in-frame clones appear in the TCRdb table, and some are missing; sequencing was by immunoSEQ multiplex PCR. V and J calls and clone size are given by that table; D and trimming were obtained from the DNA. The sample records 210,000 or so clones, roughly nine tenths being singletons.

The rearrangement uses TRBV4-3 and TRBJ1-3; no clear D. The sequence derives from a woman in her 50s in a cohort exposed to, infected with or recovered from COVID-19 (not recorded which). Input material: PBMCs or T cells enriched from blood (not recorded which). The CDR3, as DNA: TGCGCCAGCAGCCAGACGCAGGCGTCCTCTGGAAACACCATATATTTT. The encoded protein is CASSQTQASSGNTIYF.